This T cell receptor (beta chain) was sequenced for a study of cytomegalovirus exposure and HLA in healthy donors. This CDR3 contains 16 residues. Germline CDR1 is LNHDA and CDR2 is SQIVND (reference sequence). Trimming shortened V by 8 bases and J by 2 bases, and 20 bases separated the two germline ends. Primers: 60 Vbeta forward and 13 Jbeta reverse. Per the original data handling: Per a later analysis, the number of unique TCR beta chains was roughly 80 million, of which 8.5 million to 11 million were shared. Produced via immunoSEQ multiplex PCR; TCRdb's table is partial and in-frame only. V and J calls and clone size are copied from that table; D and trimming were computed from the DNA. The sample carries around 130,000 clones, approximately 81% recorded once.

The sequenced material came from PBMCs. The TCR comes from a woman between 35 and 50 years old in good health and CMV-seronegative. This chain connects TRBV19 to TRBJ2-3; D is ambiguous. CDR3 DNA sequence: TGTGCCAGTCCCCCGGATGGCCAAACAGTCACAGATACGCAGTATTTT. Residues: CASPPDGQTVTDTQYF.